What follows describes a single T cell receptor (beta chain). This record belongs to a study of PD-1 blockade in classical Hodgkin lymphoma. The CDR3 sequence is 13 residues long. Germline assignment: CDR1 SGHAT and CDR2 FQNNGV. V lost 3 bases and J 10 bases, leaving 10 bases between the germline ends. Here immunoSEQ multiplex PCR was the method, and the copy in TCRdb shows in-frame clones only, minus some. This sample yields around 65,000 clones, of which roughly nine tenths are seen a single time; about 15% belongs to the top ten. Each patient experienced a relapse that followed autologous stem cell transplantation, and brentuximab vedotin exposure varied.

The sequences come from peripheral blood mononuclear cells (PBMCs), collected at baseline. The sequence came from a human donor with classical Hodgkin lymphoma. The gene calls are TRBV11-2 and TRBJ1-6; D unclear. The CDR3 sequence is CASSLGSRSPLHF. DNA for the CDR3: TGTGCCAGCAGCTTGGGATCCCGGTCACCCCTCCACTTT.